The T cell receptor (beta chain) described here comes from a study of spatial heterogeneity in lung cancer. Documented time point: blood at routine non-recurrence follow-up after resection. Tumor, nontumor lung or frozen PBMC supplied whole RNA that was sequenced unsorted. Every TCR cDNA molecule bore its own unique molecular identifier. One entry per CDR3 protein, called by TCRdb with MiXCR from the 5' RACE reads. This sample has roughly 120,000 distinct CDR3 sequences, with 9% to 15% found just once. The germline CDR1 and CDR2 sequences are SQVTM and ANQGSEA. V dropped 2 bases and J dropped 4 bases, with 14 bases sitting between them. This CDR3 contains 14 residues.

The TCR was taken from a male donor with early-stage non-small cell lung cancer. V gene TRBV29-1 combines with J gene TRBJ1-2; D gene unclear. The sequences come from PBMCs, collected at follow-up. DNA of the CDR3: TGCAGCGTTGAACCGGGCAGGAGAGGCTATGGCTACACCTTC. This sequence encodes CSVEPGRRGYGYTF.